These 21 T cell receptor beta chains came from one sample sequenced in a study of cytomegalovirus exposure and HLA in healthy donors. The PCR was carried out with 60 Vbeta primers and 13 Jbeta primers. TCRdb keeps only in-frame clones here, not all; method: immunoSEQ multiplex PCR. The sample contains 75,000 to 95,000 clones, approximately 60% of which appear only once. The material sequenced was PBMCs. The receptor source for this set is a woman in her forties or fifties in good health and CMV-seropositive.

The chain recombines TRBV2 with TRBJ1-2, with a weak D call TRBD1 (6 bases). Germline-derived CDR1 and CDR2 are SNHLY and FYNNEI. V lost 5 bases, J lost 7 bases, and 17 bases lay in between. CDR3 length: 14 residues. For the CDR3, the DNA is TGTGCCAGCAGTCCACGGGGGGCGCCCCTTGGCTACACCTTC. Residues: CASSPRGAPLGYTF.

CDR3 in DNA: TGTGCCAGCAGTGAGACAGGGGAGTGGATGAATGGCTACACCTTC. Protein sequence: CASSETGEWMNGYTF. The chain couples TRBV25-1 to TRBJ1-2, with TRBD1 identical over 8 bases. V gave up 3 bases and J gave up 6 bases; unmatched junction bases: 9. The V gene's germline CDR1 is MGHDK and CDR2 SYGVNS. The CDR3 contains 15 residues.

CDR3 protein: CASSFSHRGAQGQYF. The CDR3 nucleotides read TGTGCCAGCAGTTTTTCCCACAGGGGGGCGCAAGGGCAGTACTTC. The J gene is TRBJ2-7, the V gene TRBV28, with 8 nucleotides matching TRBD1. There are 15 residues in the CDR3. V was clipped by 3 bases and J by 9 bases; unmatched bases: 13. Germline lookup yields CDR1 MDHEN and CDR2 SYDVKM.

The chain couples TRBV6-1 to TRBJ2-1, with a weak D call TRBD2 (7 bases). Germline CDR1 MNHNS, CDR2 SASEGT. V lost 1 base and J 6 bases, leaving 16 bases between the germline ends. CDR3 size: 16 residues. The chain's CDR3 is CASSEGWGGLFNEQFF. The CDR3 nucleotides are TGTGCCAGCAGTGAAGGTTGGGGGGGGCTGTTCAATGAGCAGTTCTTC.

Remarks on this clone: One end of the junction varies from germline; a read error may be responsible. The J gene is TRBJ1-2, the V gene TRBV7-9; TRBD1 aligns across 7 bases. The CDR3 has 17 residues. The germline gives CDR1 SEHNR, CDR2 FQNEAQ (reference sequence). CDR3 in amino acids: CSSSLDPPGQETYGYTF. CDR3 in DNA: TGTTCCAGCAGCTTAGACCCCCCCGGACAGGAAACCTATGGCTACACCTTC.

This clone came up a few times. The CDR3 DNA reads TGTGCCAGCAGTGAAAGGGACAGGGGTACCTACGAGCAGTACTTC. Amino acids: CASSERDRGTYEQYF. The genes are TRBV2 and TRBJ2-7; 10 nucleotides match TRBD1. There are 15 residues in the CDR3. V shed 2 bases, J shed 2 bases, and the junction held 3 bases outside the gene matches. CDR1 and CDR2 (germline): SNHLY, FYNNEI. The variable domain in full, with the rest retrieved from reference TRBV2 and TRBJ2-7, is EPEVTQTPSHQVTQMGQEVILRCVPISNHLYFYWYRQILGQKVEFLVSFYNNEISEKSEIFDDQFSVERPDGSNFTLKIRSTKLEDSAMYFCASSERDRGTYEQYFGPGTRLTVT.

The chain links TRBV9 to TRBJ2-7, with 9 bases identical to TRBD2. V was pared by 0 bases and J by 6 bases, with 4 bases of the junction left unmatched. The CDR3 sequence is 14 residues long. The germline CDR1 and CDR2 sequences are SGDLS and YYNGEE. The CDR3: CASSVGGGGGEQYF. CDR3 bases: TGTGCCAGCAGCGTAGGCGGGGGGGGAGGCGAGCAGTACTTC.

This chain joins TRBV5-4 and TRBJ2-3, with D unresolved. CDR1 and CDR2 from the germline V gene are SGHNT and YYREEE (reference sequence). V was cut by 2 bases and J by 4 bases, with 8 bases left in between. The CDR3 consists of 13 residues. CDR3 sequence: CASSFSAPDTQYF. The CDR3 nucleotides are TGTGCCAGCAGCTTTTCCGCGCCAGATACGCAGTATTTT.

This chain joins TRBV4-1 and TRBJ2-1; 14 bases are shared with TRBD2. The CDR3 is 16 amino acids. Germline assignment: CDR1 MGHRA and CDR2 YSYEKL. J was trimmed by 10 bases and V by 0 bases; bases with no gene match: 5. CDR3 sequence: CASSQDGLAGGGEQFF. The DNA of the CDR3 is TGCGCCAGCAGCCAAGACGGACTAGCGGGGGGTGGAGAGCAGTTCTTC.

The rearrangement uses TRBV10-1 and TRBJ2-3; D gene uncertain. The CDR3 is 13 amino acids. CDR1 WNHNN and CDR2 SYGVQD come from the germline V gene (reference sequence). Trimming pared 6 bases from V and 7 bases from J, leaving 14 bases between. The CDR3 sequence is CASSDPGKNTQYF. The CDR3 DNA follows: TGCGCCAGCAGCGACCCAGGAAAGAATACGCAGTATTTT.

V and J are TRBV18 and TRBJ1-5; D is perhaps TRBD1 (6 bases). The germline CDR1 and CDR2 sequences are KGHSH and LQKENI. This CDR3 is built from 15 residues. Trimming cost V 3 bases and J 7 bases, with 16 bases left between them. For the CDR3, the DNA is TGTGCCAGCTCACCTAATTCAGGGGAGAGGCAGCCCCAGCATTTT. Translating gives CASSPNSGERQPQHF.

This clone has just a few counts. This chain links TRBV6-1 with TRBJ1-1, with TRBD1 matching 7 bases. CDR3 length: 16 amino acids. Germline assignment: CDR1 MNHNS and CDR2 SASEGT. V trimming: 0 bases; J trimming: 4 bases; junction bases outside the gene matches: 8. CDR3 nucleotide sequence: TGTGCCAGCAGTGAAGCGCTAGGGGGCTATAGCACTGAAGCTTTCTTT. The encoded protein is CASSEALGGYSTEAFF.

V and J are TRBV4-2 and TRBJ1-5, with 10 nucleotides matching TRBD1. V dropped 0 bases and J dropped 4; count of bases not matched to a gene: 6. The CDR3 consists of 17 residues. Germline CDR1 is LGHNA and CDR2 is YNFKEQ. CDR3 loop: CASSQDRAGQGNQPQHF. In DNA form, the CDR3 reads TGTGCCAGCAGCCAAGATCGAGCGGGACAGGGGAATCAGCCCCAGCATTTT.

This clone has just a few counts. The CDR3 DNA is TGTGCCAGCAGCGCCCATGGGGGCGAGACCCAGTACTTC. Encoded protein: CASSAHGGETQYF. The rearrangement joins TRBV7-2 to TRBJ2-5; the D gene is possibly TRBD1 (6 bases). This CDR3 spans 13 amino acids. CDR1 is SGHTA, CDR2 FQGNSA, per germline. Trimming removed 5 bases at V and 5 bases at J, with 12 bases between.

The chain employs TRBV10-3 and TRBJ1-1; D unresolved. This CDR3 spans 14 amino acids. CDR1 and CDR2 (germline): ENHRY, SYGVKD. V lost 6 bases to trimming and J lost 1 base, with 12 bases between them. The DNA of the CDR3 is TGTGCCATCAGCCCGTGGAGCAAGAACACTGAAGCTTTCTTT. Protein: CAISPWSKNTEAFF.

This clone was picked up a small number of times. The CDR3 region has the DNA TGTGCCAGCAGAGCGACAGGGTTGGAGACCCAGTACTTC. Protein product: CASRATGLETQYF. The V gene is TRBV6-5, the J gene TRBJ2-5, with TRBD1 identical over 7 bases. The trim removed 6 bases at V and 5 bases at J, leaving 6 bases unmatched. CDR1 and CDR2 from the germline V gene are MNHEY and SVGAGI. The CDR3 loop spans 13 amino acids.

This clone has more than one count but fewer than ten. The chain uses TRBV7-3 and TRBJ2-1; D possibly corresponds to TRBD2 (5 bases). This CDR3 contains 14 residues. Trimming took off 2 bases at V and 9 bases at J, with 14 bases between the two ends. Germline CDR1 reads SGHTA; CDR2 reads FQGTGA. The DNA of the CDR3 is TGTGCCAGCAGCTTAGAGGGCAGAGTGGGTGAGCAGTTCTTC. Protein: CASSLEGRVGEQFF.

The V call is TRBV27, the J call TRBJ2-5, with 10 bases aligning to TRBD1. V lost 4 bases to trimming and J lost 4 bases; unmatched junction nucleotides: 6. The V gene's germline CDR1 is MNHEY and CDR2 SMNVEV (reference sequence). The CDR3 totals 15 residues. CDR3 sequence (DNA): TGTGCCAGCAGTTGGACAGGGGGTGGGGGAGAGACCCAGTACTTC. Amino acid sequence: CASSWTGGGGETQYF.

The chain uses TRBV6-1 and TRBJ1-2; D is unclear. The CDR3 consists of 13 residues. Trimming pared 7 bases from V and 8 bases from J, leaving 17 bases between. Per germline, CDR1 MNHNS and CDR2 SASEGT. CDR3 in amino acids: CASTPPYMLGYTF. For the CDR3, the DNA is TGTGCCAGCACCCCCCCGTACATGCTGGGCTACACCTTC.

This clone was recorded a few times. The chain carries TRBV27 and TRBJ2-2; D might be TRBD2 (7 bases). Germline loops: CDR1 MNHEY, CDR2 SMNVEV (reference sequence). Trimming shortened V by 8 bases and J by 5 bases, and 15 bases separated the two germline ends. The CDR3 has 14 residues. DNA for the CDR3: TGTGCCAGCCGTTCAAGGGGGGGGACCGGGGAGCTGTTTTTT. This codes for CASRSRGGTGELFF.

This clone was detected only a few times. This chain's CDR3 is CASSREGGNSPLHF. The CDR3 DNA follows: TGCGCCAGCAGCCGAGAGGGGGGGAATTCACCCCTCCACTTT. The chain combines TRBV5-1 with TRBJ1-6; TRBD1 is a possible D gene (6 bases). This CDR3 spans 14 amino acids. Germline CDR1 is SGHRS and CDR2 is YFSETQ. The V end lost 4 bases, the J end lost 7 bases, and 12 bases lay between the germline ends.